Each of the 19 T cell receptor beta chains below was sequenced from the same sample in a study of cytomegalovirus exposure and HLA in healthy donors. 13 Jbeta primers and 60 Vbeta primers were used for the PCR. TCRdb's copy holds only in-frame clones and misses some; the assay was immunoSEQ multiplex PCR. Here the sample spans some 150,000 clones, more than 60% being singletons. The material sequenced was PBMCs. The receptor set was obtained from a female donor in good health and CMV-seronegative.

The rearrangement uses TRBV5-1 and TRBJ2-6, with TRBD1 as a possible D gene (6 bases). This CDR3 region has 19 residues. The germline CDR1 and CDR2 sequences are SGHRS and YFSETQ. Between the trimmed V and J ends, which lost 4 bases and 0 bases, there was a span of 20 bases. The CDR3 loop reads CASSLRQETLNSGANVLTF. The CDR3 nucleotides are TGCGCCAGCAGCCTACGACAGGAAACGCTAAACTCTGGGGCCAACGTCCTGACTTTC.

The chain carries TRBV6-1 and TRBJ2-4, with D tentatively TRBD1 (5 bases). V lost 1 base to trimming and J lost 2 bases, with 6 bases between them. Germline CDR1 MNHNS, CDR2 SASEGT. CDR3 length: 14 amino acids. The DNA of the CDR3 is TGTGCCAGCAGTGAAGGACAGACCAAAAACATTCAGTACTTC. Its translation: CASSEGQTKNIQYF.

The chain uses TRBV27 and TRBJ1-5, with D hard to call. The germline V gene encodes CDR1 MNHEY and CDR2 SMNVEV (reference sequence). Trimming left V 5 bases short and J 0 bases short, with 8 bases between. There are 14 residues in the CDR3. The CDR3 spells CASSPYSSNQPQHF. The CDR3 DNA reads TGTGCCAGCAGTCCTTACAGTAGCAATCAGCCCCAGCATTTT.

The chain combines TRBV19 with TRBJ2-1; 14 bases are a match to TRBD2. Germline CDR1 reads LNHDA; CDR2 reads SQIVND (reference sequence). V lost 3 bases, J lost 2 bases, and 0 bases stayed unmatched. This CDR3 has 16 amino acids. This chain's CDR3 is CASSMTSGRAYNEQFF. The CDR3 DNA follows: TGTGCCAGTAGTATGACTAGCGGGAGGGCCTACAATGAGCAGTTCTTC.

The chain couples TRBV19 to TRBJ1-5; 9 bases align to TRBD1. This CDR3 region has 19 residues. The trim removed 5 bases at V and 2 bases at J, leaving 16 bases unmatched. Germline V gene lookup returns CDR1 LNHDA and CDR2 SQIVND (reference sequence). The CDR3 bases are TGTGCCAGTAGTGTCGGGACAGGGTCCAAGTCCTGGGGCAATCAGCCCCAGCATTTT. It translates to CASSVGTGSKSWGNQPQHF.

The rearrangement joins TRBV5-1 to TRBJ1-1; tentatively, D is TRBD1 (5 bases). The germline gives CDR1 SGHRS, CDR2 YFSETQ. The CDR3 is 13 amino acids. The V gene lost 9 bases and the J gene lost 2 bases, with 14 bases spanning the gap. The CDR3 reads CATSPGVNTEAFF. CDR3 nucleotides: TGCGCCACCTCGCCGGGGGTTAACACTGAAGCTTTCTTT.

The chain couples TRBV4-2 to TRBJ1-5; D might be TRBD1 (5 bases). The CDR3 has 15 residues. Trimming pared 4 bases from V and 4 bases from J, leaving 14 bases between. The V gene's germline CDR1 is LGHNA and CDR2 YNFKEQ. The DNA of the CDR3 is TGTGCCAGCAGCCTAATCTGGGGCGGTAATCAGCCCCAGCATTTT. This translates into CASSLIWGGNQPQHF.

This chain links TRBV6-5 with TRBJ2-7; 9 bases align to TRBD2. The CDR3 sequence is 13 residues long. Germline V gene sequence: CDR1 MNHEY, CDR2 SVGAGI. V dropped 9 bases and J dropped 1; count of bases not matched to a gene: 4. Here the CDR3 DNA reads TGTGCCAGTTTTAGCGGGAGTTCCTACGAGCAGTACTTC. Protein sequence: CASFSGSSYEQYF.

This clone was picked up a small number of times. This rearrangement joins TRBV5-1 to TRBJ1-1; TRBD1 aligns across 7 bases. Per the germline V gene, CDR1 is SGHRS and CDR2 is YFSETQ. V shed 3 bases and J 1 base; nucleotides not matched to a gene: 3. The CDR3 sequence is 14 residues long. CDR3 residues: CASSSYRGNTEAFF. CDR3 bases: TGCGCCAGCAGCTCGTACAGGGGGAACACTGAAGCTTTCTTT.

The chain employs TRBV6-5 and TRBJ1-2, with unresolved D. Deletions cut 0 bases from V and 8 bases from J, with 16 bases between. The CDR3 runs 15 residues. Germline lookup yields CDR1 MNHEY and CDR2 SVGAGI. The CDR3, as DNA: TGTGCCAGCAGTTACTCGCGGCGGAGTAACGAGGGCTACACCTTC. It yields the protein CASSYSRRSNEGYTF.

This clone was seen just once. The gene calls are TRBV28 and TRBJ1-4; no clear D. CDR3 length equals 15 residues. Germline CDR1 reads MDHEN; CDR2 reads SYDVKM. V lost 6 bases and J lost 8, with 19 bases in between. CDR3 protein: CASSPRADIREKLFF. In DNA, the CDR3 is TGTGCCAGCAGCCCGCGGGCAGACATAAGGGAAAAACTGTTTTTT.

This chain joins TRBV6-6 and TRBJ2-7; D remains ambiguous. The V end lost 7 bases, the J end lost 6 bases, and 16 bases lay between the germline ends. The V gene's germline CDR1 is MNHNY and CDR2 SVGAGI (reference sequence). This CDR3 has 13 amino acids. CDR3 sequence reads: CASTLPQTGEQYF. CDR3 nucleotide sequence: TGTGCCAGCACCCTCCCCCAAACGGGCGAGCAGTACTTC.

V is TRBV4-1 and J is TRBJ2-3; 13 positions match TRBD2. The length of the CDR3 is 16 residues. CDR1 and CDR2 (germline): MGHRA, YSYEKL. J gave up 6 bases and V 3 bases, and 6 bases lay outside the gene matches. Here the CDR3 DNA reads TGCGCCAGCAGCCAGGGACTAGCGGGAAGGAGGGATACGCAGTATTTT. Amino acids: CASSQGLAGRRDTQYF.

The chain has TRBV28 and TRBJ1-2, with a possible D match to TRBD1 (6 bases). V was trimmed by 6 bases and J by 7 bases, leaving 15 bases between them. This CDR3 comprises 13 residues. Looked up from germline, CDR1 is MDHEN and CDR2 is SYDVKM. The CDR3 DNA follows: TGTGCCAGCAGAATAGGGGGGGCGTTTGGCTACACCTTC. This codes for CASRIGGAFGYTF.

This clone has only a few counts. This chain links TRBV28 with TRBJ1-5; 9 bases fit TRBD1. Germline loops: CDR1 MDHEN, CDR2 SYDVKM. J lost 1 base, V lost 8 bases, and 3 bases had no gene match. The CDR3 length is 14 residues. The CDR3 loop is CASFDRGSNQPQHF. The CDR3 DNA reads as TGTGCCAGCTTTGACAGGGGGAGCAATCAGCCCCAGCATTTT.

CDR3 sequence: CASSPLRQGSSPLHF. The CDR3, as DNA: TGTGCCAGCAGCCCTCTCCGACAGGGGAGCTCACCCCTCCACTTT. This chain connects TRBV14 to TRBJ1-6, with 8 bases fitting TRBD1. The CDR3 is 15 residues long. Per the germline V gene, CDR1 is SGHDN and CDR2 is FVKESK. The junction had 9 bases not matched to a gene; V was cut back by 4 bases and J by 10 bases. Full variable domain (outside the CDR3, taken from reference TRBV14 and TRBJ1-6): EAGVTQFPSHSVIEKGQTVTLRCDPISGHDNLYWYRRVMGKEIKFLLHFVKESKQDESGMPNNRFLAERTGGTYSTLKVQPAELEDSGVYFCASSPLRQGSSPLHFGNGTRLTVT.

This chain connects TRBV18 to TRBJ2-5; TRBD2 is a possible D gene (6 bases). With 3 bases removed from V and 1 base from J, the gap between germline ends came to 9 bases. The CDR3 sequence is 14 residues long. Germline V CDR1 and CDR2: KGHSH, LQKENI. As DNA, the CDR3 is TGTGCCAGCTCACCCGGACTAATCCAAGAGACCCAGTACTTC. Its protein is CASSPGLIQETQYF.

This sequence joins TRBV5-1 and TRBJ2-5; 8 bases line up with TRBD1. Germline assignment: CDR1 SGHRS and CDR2 YFSETQ. V trimming: 4 bases; J trimming: 4 bases; junction bases outside the gene matches: 9. The CDR3 is 15 amino acids. Here the CDR3 reads CASSPDGDRRETQYF. The CDR3 coding sequence is TGCGCCAGCAGCCCAGACGGGGACAGGCGAGAGACCCAGTACTTC.

V usage is TRBV7-6 and J usage is TRBJ1-2; D possibly corresponds to TRBD1 (6 bases). The germline V and J ends were trimmed by 1 base and 8 bases, with 11 bases remaining between them. The CDR3 has 13 residues. CDR1 and CDR2 from the germline V gene are SGHVS and FNYEAQ. The CDR3 here is CASSLGGQYGYTF. CDR3 nucleotide sequence: TGTGCCAGCAGCTTAGGAGGACAGTACGGCTACACCTTC.